What follows are 27 T cell receptor beta chains derived from one specimen sequenced in a study of T-cell reconstitution after alpha-beta-depleted transplantation in children. Library preparation (for TCRbeta) was performed with unique molecular identifiers. One entry per CDR3 protein results from TCRdb running MiXCR on the PCR reads. The table includes over 150,000 distinct CDR3 sequences, approximately 6.9% detected once. This sample comprised PBMCs, obtained before TCRalphabeta/CD19-depleted stem cell transplant. All receptors derive from a boy aged 2-15 years with acute lymphoblastic leukemia, due to receive a stem cell transplant.

In its sample, this clonotype was seen many times. The chain uses TRBV4-2 and TRBJ2-3; 8 bases align to TRBD1. The CDR3 totals 19 residues. Trimming at V came to 5 bases and at J to 3 bases, leaving 19 bases not matched to a gene. Germline CDR1 and CDR2: LGHNA and YNFKEQ. The CDR3 sequence is CASSKYRGSGQHWTDTQYF. As DNA, the CDR3 is TGTGCCAGCAGCAAATACAGGGGGAGCGGCCAACATTGGACAGATACGCAGTATTTT.

The chain couples TRBV20-1 to TRBJ2-5; 9 bases match TRBD2. Germline assignment: CDR1 DFQATT and CDR2 SNEGSKA (reference sequence). CDR3 size: 15 residues. Trimming cost V 1 base and J 1 base; bases outside gene matches: 4. The CDR3 region is CSARAAGGGQETQYF. CDR3 bases: TGCAGTGCTAGAGCCGCGGGAGGGGGCCAAGAGACCCAGTACTTC.

This clonotype was detected ten times or more. The CDR3 loop is CASIREATDTQYF. The CDR3 region has the DNA TGCGCCAGCATTAGGGAGGCCACAGATACGCAGTATTTT. The V gene is TRBV5-1, the J gene TRBJ2-3; D perhaps matches TRBD2 (6 bases). The CDR3 is 13 amino acids. Germline CDR1 reads SGHRS; CDR2 reads YFSETQ. V lost 6 bases and J 2 bases, leaving 10 bases between the germline ends.

In its sample, this clonotype was seen many times. V gene TRBV3-1 combines with J gene TRBJ1-5, with D possibly matching TRBD1 (5 bases). CDR1 is LGHDT and CDR2 is YNNKEL in the germline V gene (reference sequence). CDR3 size: 14 residues. The ends were cut back, 4 bases at V and 7 bases at J, with 14 bases in the middle. The DNA for the CDR3 is TGTGCCAGCAGCCCTTCGGCAGGGCTCCAGCCCCAGCATTTT. This translates into CASSPSAGLQPQHF.

In its sample, this clonotype was seen many times. The rearrangement joins TRBV4-3 to TRBJ2-3, with 13 bases that match TRBD2. The trim removed 4 bases at V and 7 bases at J, leaving 5 bases unmatched. Germline V gene data show CDR1 as LGHNA and CDR2 as YSLEER. The CDR3 totals 15 residues. The CDR3 coding sequence is TGCGCCAGCAGCCCCGGGACTAGCGGGACATATACGCAGTATTTT. It translates to CASSPGTSGTYTQYF.

This clonotype was seen more than once but under ten times. The genes are TRBV2 and TRBJ2-7, with 7 bases identical to TRBD1. The ends lost 6 bases at V and 2 bases at J; junction bases unmatched: 4. The length of the CDR3 is 13 residues. Looked up from germline, CDR1 is SNHLY and CDR2 is FYNNEI. DNA of the CDR3: TGTGCCAGCAGCCAGGGGGTCACCTACGAGCAGTACTTC. Its protein is CASSQGVTYEQYF.

This clonotype was seen ten or more times. The rearrangement links TRBV11-2 to TRBJ1-4; D gene ambiguous. The V end was cut by 7 bases, the J end by 3 bases, with 15 bases between. The CDR3 totals 15 residues. Germline CDR1 reads SGHAT; CDR2 reads FQNNGV. CDR3 loop: CASNNRETSNEKLFF. In nucleotides, the CDR3 is TGTGCCAGCAACAACAGAGAGACCTCTAATGAAAAACTGTTTTTT.

This clonotype showed up many times. This chain connects TRBV7-2 to TRBJ1-3, with D perhaps matching TRBD1 (5 bases). The CDR3 sequence is 15 residues long. The V end was cut by 1 base, the J end by 0 bases, with 7 bases between. Per germline, CDR1 SGHTA and CDR2 FQGNSA. This CDR3 reads CASSLDGTSGNTIYF. The CDR3 DNA is TGTGCCAGCAGCTTAGACGGGACCTCTGGAAACACCATATATTTT.

The rearrangement links TRBV21-1 to TRBJ1-5. TRBV21-1 counts as a pseudogene. The CDR3 runs 12 residues. The CDR3 spells CARVQSSQPQHF. For the CDR3, the DNA is TGTGCCAGGGTCCAAAGCAGCCAGCCCCAGCATTTT.

This clonotype showed up many times. The CDR3 coding sequence is TGTGCCAGCAGTTTGCACAGGGCTACTGAAGAAAAACTGTTTTTT. Encoded protein: CASSLHRATEEKLFF. This rearrangement joins TRBV12-3 or TRBV12-4 to TRBJ1-4, with a possible D match to TRBD1 (6 bases). This CDR3 has 15 residues. Trimming removed 3 bases at V and 8 bases at J, with 16 bases between.

The sample holds many counts of this clonotype. This rearrangement joins TRBV20-1 to TRBJ2-7, with TRBD2 as a possible D gene (5 bases). Trimming shortened V by 5 bases and J by 10 bases, and 18 bases separated the two germline ends. Germline CDR1 reads DFQATT; CDR2 reads SNEGSKA (reference sequence). The CDR3 loop spans 12 amino acids. The CDR3, as DNA: TGCAGTGCTCCGGGGTCGGTGAGCGATCAGTACTTC. Translating gives CSAPGSVSDQYF.

The gene calls are TRBV5-4 and TRBJ2-7, with TRBD2 identical over 12 bases. Germline V gene data show CDR1 as SGHNT and CDR2 as YYREEE (reference sequence). The length of the CDR3 is 17 residues. The ends lost 1 base at V and 3 bases at J; junction bases unmatched: 8. The CDR3 region is CASSLTGTSGSYYEQYF. The CDR3 coding sequence is TGTGCCAGCAGCTTGACCGGGACTAGCGGGTCCTACTACGAGCAGTACTTC.

The chain employs TRBV28 and TRBJ2-7, with 12 positions matching TRBD2. This CDR3 is built from 14 residues. Trimming at V came to 8 bases and at J to 5 bases, leaving 7 bases not matched to a gene. The germline V gene has CDR1 MDHEN and CDR2 SYDVKM. CDR3 DNA sequence: TGTGCCAGCCAAAGACTAGCGGGAGACGACGAGCAGTACTTC. Its translation: CASQRLAGDDEQYF. Full variable domain (missing parts from reference TRBV28 and TRBJ2-7): DVKVTQSSRYLVKRTGEKVFLECVQDMDHENMFWYRQDPGLGLRLIYFSYDVKMKEKGDIPEGYSVSREKKERFSLILESASTNQTSMYLCASQRLAGDDEQYFGPGTRLTVT.

This chain links TRBV27 with TRBJ2-7; 9 bases agree with TRBD2. Per germline, CDR1 MNHEY and CDR2 SMNVEV (reference sequence). Unmatched junction bases numbered 6, after V lost 0 bases and J lost 6 bases. The CDR3 totals 15 residues. This chain's CDR3 is CASSLSHSGSGEQYF. CDR3 coding DNA: TGTGCCAGCAGTTTATCCCATAGCGGGAGCGGCGAGCAGTACTTC.

Ten or more counts support this clonotype. This chain connects TRBV7-9 to TRBJ2-7; 11 nucleotides align to TRBD2. V was clipped by 5 bases and J by 4 bases; unmatched bases: 4. Germline lookup yields CDR1 SEHNR and CDR2 FQNEAQ (reference sequence). This CDR3 is built from 14 residues. The CDR3 sequence: CASSPRLAGYEQYF. The DNA for the CDR3 is TGTGCCAGCAGCCCGAGACTAGCGGGATACGAGCAGTACTTC.

In this sample, this clonotype turned up many times. The chain recombines TRBV28 with TRBJ2-7; D is unresolved. There are 11 residues in the CDR3. Germline values: CDR1 MDHEN, CDR2 SYDVKM. V was pared by 4 bases and J by 9 bases, with 10 bases between. The CDR3 coding sequence is TGTGCCAGCAGTTCTGAACTCGGGCAGTACTTC. Encoded protein: CASSSELGQYF.

This clonotype was recorded at least ten times. The V gene is TRBV11-1, the J gene TRBJ1-2; 9 nucleotides agree with TRBD1. V lost 5 bases, J lost 8 bases, and 6 bases stayed unmatched. The germline CDR1 and CDR2 sequences are SGHAT and FQDESV (reference sequence). The CDR3 covers 13 residues. CDR3 sequence: CASSPEGQGGYTF. The CDR3 coding sequence is TGTGCCAGCAGCCCGGAGGGACAGGGAGGCTACACCTTC.

This clonotype occurred a few times. V and J are TRBV4-3 and TRBJ2-2, with 7 positions matching TRBD2. Germline loops: CDR1 LGHNA, CDR2 YSLEER. The J segment lost 3 bases and the V segment lost 0 bases, leaving 10 bases of the junction unmatched. The CDR3 is 18 residues long. Here the CDR3 reads CASSQDSGLADYTGELFF. CDR3 nucleotide sequence: TGCGCCAGCAGCCAAGATTCGGGGCTAGCGGATTACACCGGGGAGCTGTTTTTT.

This clonotype was found many times. V gene TRBV7-2 combines with J gene TRBJ2-1; D is possibly TRBD1 or TRBD2 (6 bases each). Germline CDR1 SGHTA, CDR2 FQGNSA. V shed 2 bases and J shed 1 base, with 12 bases lying between them. The CDR3 loop spans 16 amino acids. The CDR3 here is CASSLIGGRSYNEQFF. The DNA of the CDR3 is TGTGCCAGCAGCTTAATCGGGGGCCGTTCCTACAATGAGCAGTTCTTC.

This chain uses TRBV28 with TRBJ2-2, with TRBD1 identical over 8 bases. CDR3 length: 14 residues. From germline, CDR1 is MDHEN and CDR2 SYDVKM. Trimming at V came to 3 bases and at J to 6 bases, leaving 3 bases not matched to a gene. The CDR3 region is CASSFFRGPGELFF. CDR3 nucleotide sequence: TGTGCCAGCAGTTTTTTCAGGGGGCCCGGGGAGCTGTTTTTT.

Concerning this clonotype itself: Sequence at one end of the junction differs from germline and may be a read error. The chain couples TRBV3-1 to TRBJ1-4; D gene unclear. The CDR3 has 14 residues. Per the germline V gene, CDR1 is LGHDT and CDR2 is YNNKEL (reference sequence). Written as DNA, the CDR3 is TGTACCAGCTGCCTAGGACCGATTAATGAAAAACTGTTTTTT. Encoded protein: CTSCLGPINEKLFF.

At least ten counts were recorded for this clonotype. The chain carries TRBV20-1 and TRBJ1-5, with 9 bases lining up with TRBD1. Germline V gene data show CDR1 as DFQATT and CDR2 as SNEGSKA (reference sequence). Unmatched junction bases numbered 6, after V lost 3 bases and J lost 0 bases. The CDR3 loop spans 16 amino acids. CDR3 nucleotides: TGCAGTGCTAGGACAGGGGGACCGTATAGCAATCAGCCCCAGCATTTT. It yields the protein CSARTGGPYSNQPQHF.

This clonotype came up a few times. The rearrangement links TRBV6-1 to TRBJ2-5; the D is unclear. The CDR3 length is 14 residues. Germline V gives CDR1 MNHNS, CDR2 SASEGT. Between the trimmed V and J ends, which lost 5 bases and 7 bases, there was a span of 17 bases. CDR3 sequence reads: CASSTPGRATTQYF. DNA for the CDR3: TGTGCCAGCAGTACCCCGGGTAGGGCAACGACCCAGTACTTC.

This clonotype showed up many times. This chain connects TRBV28 to TRBJ2-7; TRBD1 might be the D (7 bases). Germline lookup yields CDR1 MDHEN and CDR2 SYDVKM. Trimming cost V 10 bases and J 3 bases, with 13 bases left between them. The CDR3 sequence is 12 residues long. CDR3 sequence (DNA): TGTGCCATCCATCAGGGGGGCTACGAGCAGTACTTC. This encodes CAIHQGGYEQYF.

This clonotype was seen only a few times. The chain employs TRBV10-3 and TRBJ2-7; weak D call: TRBD1 (6 bases). The CDR3 loop spans 16 amino acids. The germline V gene has CDR1 ENHRY and CDR2 SYGVKD. Between the trimmed V and J ends, which lost 2 bases and 0 bases, there was a span of 14 bases. In nucleotides, the CDR3 is TGTGCCATCAGTGAGAAAGGGACATTGAGCTCCTACGAGCAGTACTTC. Translated, it gives CAISEKGTLSSYEQYF.

This clonotype occurred many times. A read error may produce the germline difference seen at one junction end. The V call is TRBV28, the J call TRBJ2-2, with TRBD2 as a possible D gene (6 bases). Looked up from germline, CDR1 is MDHEN and CDR2 is SYDVKM. CDR3 size: 16 residues. The chain's CDR3 is CASSPPTSWNAGELFF. The CDR3 DNA reads as TGTGCCAGCAGTCCCCCGACTAGTTGGAACGCCGGGGAGCTGTTTTTT.

Many counts were recorded for this clonotype. The V call is TRBV12-3 or TRBV12-4, the J call TRBJ2-5; 7 bases are shared with TRBD2. Trimming cost V 5 bases and J 5 bases; bases outside gene matches: 8. The CDR3 sequence is 14 residues long. For the CDR3, the DNA is TGTGCCAGCAGTAGACACGGGGGGACGGAGACCCAGTACTTC. Translated: CASSRHGGTETQYF.